Below are 8 T cell receptor beta chains sequenced from a single sample in a study of blood T cell repertoires in COVID-19. Generated by immunoSEQ multiplex PCR, the TCRdb table keeps only in-frame clones and is missing some. The table has about 240,000 clones, 82% seen once. Sequenced: peripheral blood. The receptors come from a woman in her sixties with active or convalescent COVID-19.

The J gene is TRBJ2-1, the V gene TRBV19; no reliable D call. Trimming removed 4 bases from V and 2 bases from J, with 12 bases in between. Germline lookup yields CDR1 LNHDA and CDR2 SQIVND (reference sequence). CDR3 size: 15 residues. The CDR3 nucleotides read TGTGCCAGTAGTAGCCTTGCTAGGCCCTACAATGAGCAGTTCTTC. Protein sequence: CASSSLARPYNEQFF.

This sequence joins TRBV6-5 and TRBJ1-6; 7 nucleotides agree with TRBD1. Germline assignment: CDR1 MNHEY and CDR2 SVGAGI. CDR3 size: 14 residues. The V and J ends lost 10 bases and 9 bases, in that order; junction bases with no gene match: 12. The CDR3 is CATAPGTEGSPLHF. As DNA, the CDR3 is TGTGCCACCGCTCCCGGGACAGAGGGTTCACCCCTCCACTTT.

The gene calls are TRBV19 and TRBJ1-4, with 9 bases aligning to TRBD1. This CDR3 comprises 16 residues. Germline trimming cut 5 bases from V and 5 bases from J; bases unmatched to any gene: 9. Per the germline V gene, CDR1 is LNHDA and CDR2 is SQIVND (reference sequence). This chain's CDR3 is CASSYQLGQGNEKLFF. CDR3 DNA: TGTGCCAGTAGTTATCAACTGGGACAGGGAAATGAAAAACTGTTTTTT. The variable domain in full, with the rest retrieved from reference TRBV19 and TRBJ1-4, is DGGITQSPKYLFRKEGQNVTLSCEQNLNHDAMYWYRQDPGQGLRLIYYSQIVNDFQKGDIAEGYSVSREKKESFPLTVTSAQKNPTAFYLCASSYQLGQGNEKLFFGSGTQLSVL.

This chain connects TRBV30 to TRBJ1-5, with no clear D. The germline V gene encodes CDR1 GTSNPN and CDR2 SVGIG (reference sequence). V lost 2 bases to trimming and J lost 2 bases, with 13 bases between them. The CDR3 covers 15 residues. CDR3 protein: CAWSKPANGNQPQHF. The CDR3 nucleotides read TGTGCCTGGAGTAAACCAGCGAACGGCAATCAGCCCCAGCATTTT.

J is TRBJ2-1 and V is TRBV5-1; 13 bases line up with TRBD2. The CDR3 length is 19 residues. J gave up 5 bases and V 4 bases, and 15 bases lay outside the gene matches. From germline, CDR1 is SGHRS and CDR2 YFSETQ. CDR3: CASSIPTSGGPLIHNEQFF. The CDR3 DNA follows: TGCGCCAGCAGCATTCCGACTAGCGGGGGGCCTCTCATCCACAATGAGCAGTTCTTC.

This chain uses TRBV2 with TRBJ2-5; 7 bases map to TRBD1. The junction had 6 bases not matched to a gene; V was cut back by 6 bases and J by 5 bases. Germline V gives CDR1 SNHLY, CDR2 FYNNEI. This CDR3 comprises 13 residues. The CDR3 loop reads CASRGTAGETQYF. In DNA form, the CDR3 reads TGTGCCAGCAGGGGGACAGCCGGGGAGACCCAGTACTTC.

The gene calls are TRBV30 and TRBJ1-4; possible D gene TRBD1, 6 bases. The germline V gene encodes CDR1 GTSNPN and CDR2 SVGIG (reference sequence). Trimming cost V 3 bases and J 7 bases, with 15 bases left between them. This CDR3 is built from 14 residues. CDR3: CAWRGGGASEKLFF. Here the CDR3 DNA reads TGTGCCTGGAGGGGAGGGGGGGCGAGTGAAAAACTGTTTTTT.

The CDR3, as DNA: TGTGCCAGCAGCAAAGGCGTGGACGGGGGAGAGACCCAGTACTTC. Amino acids: CASSKGVDGGETQYF. This chain links TRBV21-1 with TRBJ2-5; TRBD2, the table's D call, was not compared with the DNA. TRBV21-1 corresponds to a pseudogene. This CDR3 is built from 15 residues.